Detailed here is one TCR beta chain. What this receptor recognizes is not known. The record has no base qualities; no much larger clone is one base away. Ends trimmed: V by 6 bases, J by 4 bases; bases unmatched to a gene: 14. CDR3 length: 16 amino acids, cysteine to phenylalanine. Only the CDR3 part of the read is kept: 48 bases, read in frame from the first base. CDR1 SGDLS and CDR2 YYNGEE are derived from the germline V gene. The record originates from a study of neoadjuvant anti-PD-1 for oral cavity cancer (TCRdb year 2021). Turning to the overall study: Three to four biweekly doses of nivolumab at 3 mg/kg were mostly administered to patients before curative-intent surgical resection. Responders were defined as patients with complete response, partial response or stable disease by RECIST 1.1; non-responders were defined as patients with progression. The parent correlative cohort had around 11 patients and a response rate of roughly 31%. A fourth nivolumab dose was given around day 43 to patients without progression, and definitive surgical resection was performed in those patients on days 50-56.

For deep sequencing, each PBMC sample was run in six replicates, with libraries mostly built from about 480 ng of input genomic DNA. Following the manufacturer's instructions, the team built TCRbeta libraries using the immunoSEQ hsTCRbeta kit. An Illumina NovaSeq 6000 S4 flow cell was used to sequence the final libraries, which had first been combined to 3 nM. The source study handled its data this way. The immunoSEQ Analyzer was used for raw data preprocessing and quality control. The analysis was limited to productive rearrangements, and each clonotype was defined by a unique CDR3 amino acid sequence. Repertoire clonality was estimated as the Gini-Simpson index, computed with the R package tcR. Student's t test was used to compare Gini indices, and Pearson correlation was used to assess associations with tumor size change. The table comes from immuneACCESS by way of TCRdb, which keeps in-frame sequences with V and J called. Part of the clones is missing from these tables; in studies checked, under half for an unresolved V gene and the rest for unknown reasons. V and J calls and clone size are copied from that table; D and trimming were computed from the DNA. The sample table records roughly 15,000 clones; less than 75% of these occur just once. The ten largest account for about 2.5% of the sample.

Here is what the overall study found, with its caveats: After neoadjuvant nivolumab, T cell clonality (Gini index) in PBMCs was significantly higher in non-responders than in responders. Higher pretreatment blood Treg/Th17 ratios correlated with both higher pretreatment blood TCRbeta clonality and lower post-treatment tumor TCRbeta clonality. Only a few patients per response group were included in the TCR analyses, and the authors called for validation in larger cohorts.

The sample's time point label is to be understood as: before neoadjuvant nivolumab. The patients had newly diagnosed stage II-IVA oral cavity squamous cell carcinoma and had not received any prior systemic or radiation treatment. The cohort was made up of patients with locally advanced, HPV-negative oral cavity squamous cell carcinoma. Peripheral blood mononuclear cells were analyzed directly and were not maintained or expanded in culture. The samples were drawn from a longitudinal correlative study tied to a single-arm phase II trial testing neoadjuvant nivolumab in oral cavity squamous cell carcinoma. Genomic DNA-based TCRbeta sequencing was performed on subject-matched pre- and post-treatment PBMCs and tumors from three responders and three non-responders. Peripheral blood mononuclear cells were drawn once before nivolumab treatment and a second time after treatment, when surgery took place. The Maxwell RSC DNA from Cells kit was used to extract genomic DNA from PBMCs.

This sequence was found in a person aged 35-79 years with oral cavity squamous cell carcinoma. The rearranged segments are TRBV9 and TRBJ2-3; TRBD2 aligns with 7 central bases. The source was PBMCs, collected before nivolumab (anti-PD-1) treatment. The encoded CDR3 is CASTLASGGQADTQYF. The DNA sequence is TGTGCCAGCACCCTCGCTAGCGGTGGTCAGGCAGATACGCAGTATTTT.